The rows below give T cell receptor beta chains drawn from one sample of a study of CD4+ T cells in melanoma. Sequenced by immunoSEQ multiplex PCR; TCRdb stores in-frame clones only, minus some. This table holds about 55,000 clones, roughly two thirds found once. Sequenced input: tumor tissue. These receptors were taken from a human donor with melanoma. CDR3s include the opening cysteine and the closing phenylalanine or tryptophan. The order of the fields is clone size, D gene, V gene, J gene, CDR3 length, CDR3 protein, CDR3 DNA. The D gene is left open where the match is weak. Clone size is not always given. Where it is, it says once, few, many or a class for expanded clones.

>.|TRBD2|TRBV15|TRBJ2-1|16
CATSTQTSGGINEQFF
TGTGCCACCAGCACACAGACTAGCGGGGGGATCAATGAGCAGTTCTTC
>many|.|TRBV2|TRBJ1-2|13
CASSVLQGNGYTF
TGTGCCAGCAGTGTCCTTCAGGGAAATGGCTACACCTTC
>.|TRBD2|TRBV13|TRBJ2-7|14
CASSLGLAFNEQYF
TGTGCCAGCAGCTTAGGACTAGCGTTCAACGAGCAGTACTTC
>.|TRBD2|TRBV11-3|TRBJ2-1|16
CASSSSAGGYYNEQFF
TGTGCCAGCAGCTCCTCCGCGGGGGGGTATTACAATGAGCAGTTCTTC
>.|TRBD2|TRBV6-5|TRBJ2-7|16
CASSYSGLAGGYEQYF
TGTGCCAGCAGTTACTCGGGACTAGCGGGGGGGTACGAGCAGTACTTC
>.|.|TRBV11-3|TRBJ1-1|15
CASSPGGGKVTEAFF
TGTGCCAGCAGCCCCGGTGGGGGGAAAGTGACTGAAGCTTTCTTT
>.|TRBD1|TRBV7-2|TRBJ2-2|16
CASSYQTGGVPGELFF
TGTGCCAGCAGTTACCAGACAGGGGGCGTCCCCGGGGAGCTGTTTTTT
>.|.|TRBV25-1|TRBJ2-7|15
CASSEFRDLSQEQYF
TGTGCCAGCAGTGAATTCAGGGACCTCTCCCAAGAGCAGTACTTC
>.|.|TRBV7-8|TRBJ2-3|14
CASSPHYLRNTQYF
TGTGCCAGCAGCCCCCACTACCTTAGAAATACGCAGTATTTT
>.|TRBD2|TRBV27|TRBJ2-1|15
CASSLGGGSFYEQFF
TGTGCCAGCAGTTTAGGGGGGGGATCTTTCTATGAGCAGTTCTTC
>.|TRBD1|TRBV28|TRBJ1-2|15
CASITTGTGHYGYTF
TGTGCCAGCATCACGACCGGGACAGGGCACTATGGCTACACCTTC
>.|TRBD2|TRBV2|TRBJ2-1|13
CASSEGLAGKQFF
TGTGCCAGCAGTGAAGGACTAGCGGGGAAGCAGTTCTTC
>medium-sized|TRBD2|TRBV29-1|TRBJ2-2|14
CSVDQRGNTGELFF
TGCAGCGTTGATCAGCGGGGGAACACCGGGGAGCTGTTTTTT
>.|TRBD1|TRBV11-2|TRBJ1-4|18
CASSSQPGQGATNEKLFF
TGTGCCAGCAGCTCGCAACCGGGACAGGGAGCAACTAATGAAAAACTGTTTTTT
>few|.|TRBV2|TRBJ2-3|14
CASSRAASTDTQYF
TGTGCCAGCAGCCGGGCGGCCAGCACAGATACGCAGTATTTT
>.|.|TRBV28|TRBJ1-1|12
CASSSPNSYTFF
TGTGCCAGCAGTTCTCCTAATTCTTATACTTTCTTT
>.|.|TRBV30|TRBJ2-1|14
CAWTPGGPHNEQFF
TGTGCCTGGACCCCAGGGGGGCCCCACAATGAGCAGTTCTTC
>.|TRBD1|TRBV15|TRBJ1-3|15
CATSRGGTVGNTIYF
TGTGCCACCAGCAGGGGTGGGACAGTTGGAAACACCATATATTTT
>.|.|TRBV9|TRBJ1-2|14
CASSARPGSYGYTF
TGTGCCAGCAGCGCGAGACCGGGGAGCTATGGCTACACCTTC
>few|.|TRBV4-2|TRBJ2-7|14
CASSQGGGDYEQYF
TGTGCCAGCAGCCAGGGAGGAGGCGACTACGAGCAGTACTTC
>many|.|TRBV19|TRBJ2-1|12
CASTLMGGGLFF
TGTGCCAGTACCCTGATGGGGGGGGGCCTGTTCTTC
>few|TRBD2|TRBV27|TRBJ2-3|15
CASSLELAGGRTQYF
TGTGCCAGCAGTTTAGAACTAGCGGGGGGGCGTACGCAGTATTTT
>.|.|TRBV6-1|TRBJ1-1|13
CASSEAMVTEAFF
TGTGCCAGCAGTGAAGCAATGGTGACTGAAGCTTTCTTT
>.|.|TRBV6-1|TRBJ1-1|14
CASSEAGPGPEAFF
TGTGCCAGCAGTGAAGCTGGACCGGGACCTGAAGCTTTCTTT
>.|TRBD2|TRBV6-5|TRBJ2-1|15
CASTLAGSSYNEQFF
TGTGCCAGCACCTTAGCGGGGAGCTCCTACAATGAGCAGTTCTTC
>.|.|TRBV5-1|TRBJ1-1|15
CASSLATGVNTEAFF
TGCGCCAGCAGCTTGGCGACAGGAGTGAACACTGAAGCTTTCTTT
>.|TRBD1|TRBV4-2|TRBJ1-5|15
CASSQAGQGAQPQHF
TGTGCCAGCAGCCAAGCAGGGCAGGGGGCTCAGCCCCAGCATTTT
>.|.|TRBV7-7|TRBJ2-3|13
CASSLLEGDTQYF
TGTGCTAGCAGCTTACTGGAGGGAGATACGCAGTATTTT
>.|TRBD2|TRBV7-9|TRBJ2-3|14
CASSPRGRADTQYF
TGTGCCAGCAGCCCGCGGGGGAGGGCAGATACGCAGTATTTT
>.|.|TRBV4-2|TRBJ2-7|12
CASSSKLDEQYF
TGTGCCAGCAGCTCCAAACTCGACGAGCAGTACTTC
>once|.|TRBV7-9|TRBJ2-5|15
CASNPAGPTWETQYF
TGTGCCAGCAACCCCGCGGGGCCTACCTGGGAGACCCAGTACTTC
>.|.|TRBV1|TRBJ2-5|14
CTSSQGAGGETQYF
TGCACCAGCAGCCAGGGAGCGGGGGGAGAGACCCAGTACTTC
>.|.|TRBV19|TRBJ1-1|12
CASSSFPGQAFF
TGTGCCAGTAGTTCATTCCCGGGTCAAGCTTTCTTT
>.|.|TRBV9|TRBJ2-1|16
CASSVVRVGNYNEQFF
TGTGCCAGCAGCGTAGTTCGGGTAGGGAATTACAATGAGCAGTTCTTC
>.|.|TRBV6-6|TRBJ1-2|13
CASTGGVDYGYTF
TGTGCCAGCACCGGAGGGGTTGACTATGGCTACACCTTC
>.|.|TRBV19|TRBJ2-7|16
CASSMDPGALLYEQYF
TGTGCCAGTAGTATGGATCCGGGGGCCCTACTCTACGAGCAGTACTTC
>few|.|TRBV28|TRBJ1-5|12
CASSWVNQPQHF
TGTGCCAGCAGTTGGGTGAATCAGCCCCAGCATTTT
>.|.|TRBV11-2|TRBJ1-1|18
CASSPSLGVGHENTEAFF
TGTGCCAGCAGCCCTTCCCTGGGTGTAGGACACGAGAACACTGAAGCTTTCTTT
>.|.|TRBV20-1|TRBJ1-2|11
CSAREDYGYTF
TGCAGTGCTAGAGAGGACTATGGCTACACCTTC
>.|TRBD1|TRBV27|TRBJ1-2|15
CASSLSYQGVGGYTF
TGTGCCAGCAGTTTATCGTACCAGGGGGTAGGTGGCTACACCTTC